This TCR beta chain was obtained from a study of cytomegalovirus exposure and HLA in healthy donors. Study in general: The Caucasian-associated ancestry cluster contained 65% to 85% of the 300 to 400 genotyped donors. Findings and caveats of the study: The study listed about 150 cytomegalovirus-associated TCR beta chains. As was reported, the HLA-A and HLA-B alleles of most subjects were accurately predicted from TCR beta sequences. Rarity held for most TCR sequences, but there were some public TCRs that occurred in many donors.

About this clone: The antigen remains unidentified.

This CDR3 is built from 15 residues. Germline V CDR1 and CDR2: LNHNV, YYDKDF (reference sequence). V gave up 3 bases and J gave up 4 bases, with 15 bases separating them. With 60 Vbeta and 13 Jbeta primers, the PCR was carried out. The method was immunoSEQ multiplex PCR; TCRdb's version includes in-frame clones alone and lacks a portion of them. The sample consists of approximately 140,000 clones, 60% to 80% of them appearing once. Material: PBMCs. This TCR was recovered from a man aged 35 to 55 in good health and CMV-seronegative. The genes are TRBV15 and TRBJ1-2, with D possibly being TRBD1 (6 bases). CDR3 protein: CATSRRGGQGYGYTF. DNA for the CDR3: TGTGCCACCAGCAGGCGGGGGGGGCAGGGCTATGGCTACACCTTC.